Sequencing of this TCR beta chain was carried out in a study of response to subunit inactivated influenza vaccine. Germline assignment: CDR1 SGHRS and CDR2 YFSETQ. V lost 5 bases to trimming and J lost 8 bases; unmatched junction nucleotides: 8. The CDR3 is 14 amino acids. TCRdb fed the RT-PCR reads into MiXCR, producing one record per CDR3 protein. The sample contains about 540,000 distinct CDR3 sequences, roughly 23% of which appear only once. The sample also formed part of further work on T cells expressing NK-cell markers. That work adds: The authors made TCR beta cDNA libraries by 5'RACE template switching. This switching added a universal primer site and UMIs. Of eight sequenced donors, seven were HCMV-seropositive and one HCMV-seronegative.

This specimen was CD4+ T cells sorted from PBMCs, taken about 11 days after vaccination. The chain has TRBV5-1 and TRBJ2-1; the match to TRBD2 covers 9 bases. The receptor was isolated from a man aged 50-60 years who received an inactivated influenza vaccine. The CDR3 protein is CASSAGTSSHEQFF. CDR3 DNA sequence: TGCGCCAGCAGTGCCGGGACTAGCAGCCATGAGCAGTTCTTC.